This T cell receptor beta chain was found in a study of post-analysis software for immune sequencing data. About the research overall: In terms of disease course, relapsing-remitting, secondary progressive and progressive-relapsing multiple sclerosis were included. Broader study findings: The study found TRBV5-6, TRBV5-1 and TRBV20-1 among five TRBV segments more frequent in patients than controls. Multiple sclerosis was associated with a significant reduction in normalized Chao1 diversity relative to controls.

Unique molecular identifiers were built into the TCR beta cDNA libraries. Input of about 0.95 to 10 million T cells yielded hundreds of thousands of cDNA molecules. TCRdb analysed the PCR reads with MiXCR anew, one entry per CDR3 protein. The sample lists roughly 730,000 distinct CDR3 sequences, roughly 27% seen once, with approximately 0.55% in the top ten. This CDR3 is 17 amino acids long. Between the trimmed V and J ends, which lost 0 bases and 4 bases, there was a span of 18 bases. Germline CDR1 reads SGDLS; CDR2 reads YYNGEE. As to this clonotype: Its antigen is still unknown.

The V call is TRBV9, the J call TRBJ2-3; possible D gene TRBD1, 5 bases. Sequenced material: blood. The origin of this receptor is a girl aged 10 to 17 with multiple sclerosis. CDR3 in amino acids: CASSVGSSRGSADTQYF. The CDR3 nucleotides are TGTGCCAGCAGCGTAGGGTCTTCAAGGGGCTCTGCAGATACGCAGTATTTT.